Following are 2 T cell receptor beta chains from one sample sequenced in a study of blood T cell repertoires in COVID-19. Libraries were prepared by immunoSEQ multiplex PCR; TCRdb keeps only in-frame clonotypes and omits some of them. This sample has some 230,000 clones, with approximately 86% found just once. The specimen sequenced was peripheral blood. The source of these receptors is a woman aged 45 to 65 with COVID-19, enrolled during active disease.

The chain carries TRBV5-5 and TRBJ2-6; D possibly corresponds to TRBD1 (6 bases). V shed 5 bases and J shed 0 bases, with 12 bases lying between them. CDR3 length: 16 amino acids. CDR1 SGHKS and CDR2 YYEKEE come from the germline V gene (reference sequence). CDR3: CASRPEQGSGANVLTF. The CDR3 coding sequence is TGTGCCAGCAGACCAGAACAGGGCTCTGGGGCCAACGTCCTGACTTTC.

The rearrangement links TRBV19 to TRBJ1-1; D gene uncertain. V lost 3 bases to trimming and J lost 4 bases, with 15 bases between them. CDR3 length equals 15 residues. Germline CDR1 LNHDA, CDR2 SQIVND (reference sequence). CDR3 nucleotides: TGTGCCAGTAGTATCGCCTCAGGTCCACTCACTGAAGCTTTCTTT. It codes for CASSIASGPLTEAFF.